Listed below are T cell receptor beta chains from one sample, sequenced in a study of cytomegalovirus exposure and HLA in healthy donors. The method was immunoSEQ multiplex PCR; TCRdb's version includes in-frame clones alone and lacks a portion of them. The sample consists of 150,000 to 200,000 clones, 75% to 90% of them appearing once. The specimen sequenced was PBMCs. These receptors all come from a human donor in good health. Both conserved end residues are part of each CDR3. The order of the fields is CDR3 DNA, CDR3 protein, clone size, D gene, J gene, V gene. D genes are given only for firm matches. Part of the rows lack a size; the others show once, few, many or a class for expanded clones.

CDR3nt: TGTGCCAGCGGTTTTAGCCGAGGCGAGCAGTACTTC
CDR3aa: CASGFSRGEQYF
abundance: once
d_gene: NA
j_gene: TRBJ2-7
v_gene: TRBV2

CDR3nt: TGTGCCAGCAGCCCCCGAGGACTAGCTAACACCGGGGAGCTGTTTTTT
CDR3aa: CASSPRGLANTGELFF
abundance: NA
d_gene: TRBD2
j_gene: TRBJ2-2
v_gene: TRBV9

CDR3nt: TGTGCCAGCAGCTCGGGACAGCGTAACTATGGCTACACCTTC
CDR3aa: CASSSGQRNYGYTF
abundance: NA
d_gene: TRBD1
j_gene: TRBJ1-2
v_gene: TRBV5-6

CDR3nt: TGTGCCAGCAGTTCAGGGTTCACTGAAGCTTTCTTT
CDR3aa: CASSSGFTEAFF
abundance: NA
d_gene: NA
j_gene: TRBJ1-1
v_gene: TRBV5-4

CDR3nt: TGTGCCAGCAGCCTCCCTACGGGCGGGGACCTCCGCAATGAGCAGTTCTTC
CDR3aa: CASSLPTGGDLRNEQFF
abundance: few
d_gene: NA
j_gene: TRBJ2-1
v_gene: TRBV4-2

CDR3nt: TGTGCCAGCAGCCCTAACTTACAGGGGCCGAATGGCTACACCTTC
CDR3aa: CASSPNLQGPNGYTF
abundance: NA
d_gene: TRBD1
j_gene: TRBJ1-2
v_gene: TRBV14

CDR3nt: TGTGCCAGTGGGGGCTCAGGGACAGGGGGCTGGGAGACCCAGTACTTC
CDR3aa: CASGGSGTGGWETQYF
abundance: few
d_gene: TRBD1
j_gene: TRBJ2-5
v_gene: TRBV19

CDR3nt: TGCGCCAGCAGCACAATAGCGGGGGTTGAGACCCAGTACTTC
CDR3aa: CASSTIAGVETQYF
abundance: NA
d_gene: TRBD2
j_gene: TRBJ2-5
v_gene: TRBV5-1

CDR3nt: TGTGCCACCAGAACCGGACTAGCGCCAAACACCGGGGAGCTGTTTTTT
CDR3aa: CATRTGLAPNTGELFF
abundance: NA
d_gene: TRBD2
j_gene: TRBJ2-2
v_gene: TRBV19

CDR3nt: TGTGCCAGCAGCTTATGGGGCCTGGGACAGGGCTCAACTAATGAAAAACTGTTTTTT
CDR3aa: CASSLWGLGQGSTNEKLFF
abundance: NA
d_gene: TRBD1
j_gene: TRBJ1-4
v_gene: TRBV7-2

CDR3nt: TGCGCCAGCAGCTTGGCAGGGACAGGGAGATCACCCCTCCACTTT
CDR3aa: CASSLAGTGRSPLHF
abundance: NA
d_gene: TRBD1
j_gene: TRBJ1-6
v_gene: TRBV5-1

CDR3nt: TGTGCCAGCAGCGTACGGGGGAGCTCCTACGAGCAGTACTTC
CDR3aa: CASSVRGSSYEQYF
abundance: once
d_gene: NA
j_gene: TRBJ2-7
v_gene: TRBV5-4

CDR3nt: TGTGCCACCGCCTGGGGCATGAACACTGAAGCTTTCTTT
CDR3aa: CATAWGMNTEAFF
abundance: once
d_gene: NA
j_gene: TRBJ1-1
v_gene: TRBV15

CDR3nt: TGTGCCAGCAGCGTAGACAGGGGAATAGCCACCGGGGAGCTGTTTTTT
CDR3aa: CASSVDRGIATGELFF
abundance: NA
d_gene: TRBD1
j_gene: TRBJ2-2
v_gene: TRBV9

CDR3nt: TGTGCCACCAGCAGGACAGGGCGTGGCGGGGAGCTGTTTTTT
CDR3aa: CATSRTGRGGELFF
abundance: NA
d_gene: TRBD1
j_gene: TRBJ2-2
v_gene: TRBV15

CDR3nt: TGTGCCATCAGTGAGGTGCAGGGGGCTGACGGCTACACCTTC
CDR3aa: CAISEVQGADGYTF
abundance: NA
d_gene: TRBD1
j_gene: TRBJ1-2
v_gene: TRBV10-3

CDR3nt: TGCAGCGGGGGACAAAACTATGGCTACACCTTC
CDR3aa: CSGGQNYGYTF
abundance: NA
d_gene: NA
j_gene: TRBJ1-2
v_gene: TRBV29-1

CDR3nt: TGTGCCAGCAGCTCGACAGGCCAAGAGACCCAGTACTTC
CDR3aa: CASSSTGQETQYF
abundance: NA
d_gene: NA
j_gene: TRBJ2-5
v_gene: TRBV5-6

CDR3nt: TGTGCCAGTAGTTATTGGGGGGATAGCAATCAGCCCCAGCATTTT
CDR3aa: CASSYWGDSNQPQHF
abundance: once
d_gene: NA
j_gene: TRBJ1-5
v_gene: TRBV19

CDR3nt: TGCGCCAGCAGTCTCCTAGCGGGGGGGGACAATGAGCAGTTCTTC
CDR3aa: CASSLLAGGDNEQFF
abundance: NA
d_gene: TRBD2
j_gene: TRBJ2-1
v_gene: TRBV4-1

CDR3nt: TGTGCCAGCAGCTTGGGAGGTGCGGGACAGGGATCCTCGAACACTGAAGCTTTCTTT
CDR3aa: CASSLGGAGQGSSNTEAFF
abundance: NA
d_gene: TRBD1
j_gene: TRBJ1-1
v_gene: TRBV5-4

CDR3nt: TGTGCCAGCAGTGACAGGGGAGTTACTCCCCTCTATGGCTACACCTTC
CDR3aa: CASSDRGVTPLYGYTF
abundance: NA
d_gene: NA
j_gene: TRBJ1-2
v_gene: TRBV6-1

CDR3nt: TGCAGCTCTATCCCGGGACAGGGTATCGACGAGCAGTACTTC
CDR3aa: CSSIPGQGIDEQYF
abundance: NA
d_gene: TRBD1
j_gene: TRBJ2-7
v_gene: TRBV29-1

CDR3nt: TGTGCCAGCAGTGAGGGAGAAGGGAATTCACCCCTCCACTTT
CDR3aa: CASSEGEGNSPLHF
abundance: NA
d_gene: NA
j_gene: TRBJ1-6
v_gene: TRBV2

CDR3nt: TGTGCCAGCAAAGACAGGCCAAACACTGAAGCTTTCTTT
CDR3aa: CASKDRPNTEAFF
abundance: NA
d_gene: NA
j_gene: TRBJ1-1
v_gene: TRBV6-5

CDR3nt: TGTGCCAGCAGCGTTGAGGGTTCCGGGGAGCTGTTTTTT
CDR3aa: CASSVEGSGELFF
abundance: NA
d_gene: NA
j_gene: TRBJ2-2
v_gene: TRBV9

CDR3nt: TGTGCCAGTACCCCCAGGGGACAGGGGTCCTATGGCTACACCTTC
CDR3aa: CASTPRGQGSYGYTF
abundance: once
d_gene: TRBD1
j_gene: TRBJ1-2
v_gene: TRBV19

CDR3nt: TGTGCCAGCAGCGTCGGGACACCCTACAATGAGCAGTTCTTC
CDR3aa: CASSVGTPYNEQFF
abundance: NA
d_gene: NA
j_gene: TRBJ2-1
v_gene: TRBV2

CDR3nt: TGTGCCAGCAGTTACTCCTTTCCGTACAATGAGCAGTTCTTC
CDR3aa: CASSYSFPYNEQFF
abundance: NA
d_gene: NA
j_gene: TRBJ2-1
v_gene: TRBV6-5

CDR3nt: TGCGCCAGCAGTCAATTACTAATGACAGTTCTTGGCTACACCTTC
CDR3aa: CASSQLLMTVLGYTF
abundance: NA
d_gene: NA
j_gene: TRBJ1-2
v_gene: TRBV23-1

CDR3nt: TGTGCCAGTAGTATAGGATTCTTGGGGGGAAATCAGCCCCAGCATTTT
CDR3aa: CASSIGFLGGNQPQHF
abundance: NA
d_gene: NA
j_gene: TRBJ1-5
v_gene: TRBV19

CDR3nt: TGTGCCAGCAGTTACGACAGGCGGTCCCACACAGATACGCAGTATTTT
CDR3aa: CASSYDRRSHTDTQYF
abundance: NA
d_gene: NA
j_gene: TRBJ2-3
v_gene: TRBV6-5

CDR3nt: TGCGCCAGCAGCCAAGGTAGCGGGGGGGCCTACGAGCAGTACTTC
CDR3aa: CASSQGSGGAYEQYF
abundance: NA
d_gene: TRBD2
j_gene: TRBJ2-7
v_gene: TRBV4-3

CDR3nt: TGTGCCAGCAGCTTTTCAGGATACAATGAGCAGTTCTTC
CDR3aa: CASSFSGYNEQFF
abundance: NA
d_gene: NA
j_gene: TRBJ2-1
v_gene: TRBV11-3

CDR3nt: TGTGCCACCAGCAGACCCCAGGGGCGCGGAACTGAAGCTTTCTTT
CDR3aa: CATSRPQGRGTEAFF
abundance: NA
d_gene: NA
j_gene: TRBJ1-1
v_gene: TRBV15

CDR3nt: TGTGCCAGCAGCTCCTCGGGGTGGTCCTACGAGCAGTACTTC
CDR3aa: CASSSSGWSYEQYF
abundance: NA
d_gene: NA
j_gene: TRBJ2-7
v_gene: TRBV7-9

CDR3nt: TGTGCCAGCAGCGCATACAGGGGATCCGCTAACTATGGCTACACCTTC
CDR3aa: CASSAYRGSANYGYTF
abundance: NA
d_gene: TRBD1
j_gene: TRBJ1-2
v_gene: TRBV5-8

CDR3nt: TGTGCCAGCAGTTACAGGGGGCCGAGCACTGAAGCTTTCTTT
CDR3aa: CASSYRGPSTEAFF
abundance: NA
d_gene: TRBD1
j_gene: TRBJ1-1
v_gene: TRBV6-6

CDR3nt: TGTGCCAGCAGCCCTCCCGGGACAGGGGCCTACGAGCAGTACTTC
CDR3aa: CASSPPGTGAYEQYF
abundance: NA
d_gene: TRBD1
j_gene: TRBJ2-7
v_gene: TRBV7-9

CDR3nt: TGTGCCAGCAGCCAATTTCGGGACAGTCCTGACGAGCAGTACTTC
CDR3aa: CASSQFRDSPDEQYF
abundance: once
d_gene: TRBD1
j_gene: TRBJ2-7
v_gene: TRBV7-9

CDR3nt: TGTGCCAGCAGCTTTGGGGCCGATCAGCCCCAGCATTTT
CDR3aa: CASSFGADQPQHF
abundance: NA
d_gene: NA
j_gene: TRBJ1-5
v_gene: TRBV7-3

CDR3nt: TGCGCCAGCACGGGACTAGCTGTCGGGGAGCTGTTTTTT
CDR3aa: CASTGLAVGELFF
abundance: NA
d_gene: TRBD2
j_gene: TRBJ2-2
v_gene: TRBV10-2

CDR3nt: TGTGCCAGTAGTACCGACAGGTGGGTCGCTGAAGCTTTCTTT
CDR3aa: CASSTDRWVAEAFF
abundance: NA
d_gene: NA
j_gene: TRBJ1-1
v_gene: TRBV19

CDR3nt: TGTGCCAGCAGCGTAGGGACTAGCGGGGGCTTCTCCTACGAGCAGTACTTC
CDR3aa: CASSVGTSGGFSYEQYF
abundance: NA
d_gene: TRBD2
j_gene: TRBJ2-7
v_gene: TRBV9

CDR3nt: TGCGCCAGCAGCGGGGGACAGGGGGACACTGAAGCTTTCTTT
CDR3aa: CASSGGQGDTEAFF
abundance: few
d_gene: TRBD1
j_gene: TRBJ1-1
v_gene: TRBV5-1

CDR3nt: TGTGCCAGCAGTTCCTCGCAGGGACAGGGGAAAAATTCACCCCTCCACTTT
CDR3aa: CASSSSQGQGKNSPLHF
abundance: NA
d_gene: TRBD1
j_gene: TRBJ1-6
v_gene: TRBV27

CDR3nt: TGTGCCAGCAGTGACTCGAAGGGAGGGGGCACAGATACGCAGTATTTT
CDR3aa: CASSDSKGGGTDTQYF
abundance: NA
d_gene: TRBD2
j_gene: TRBJ2-3
v_gene: TRBV6-4

CDR3nt: TGTGCCAGTAGTATTTCAGCGGAGGAAAAACTGTTTTTT
CDR3aa: CASSISAEEKLFF
abundance: NA
d_gene: NA
j_gene: TRBJ1-4
v_gene: TRBV19

CDR3nt: TGTGCCAGCAGCCCGCCCGCAGGGGGCGGGGGTGAAAAACTGTTTTTT
CDR3aa: CASSPPAGGGGEKLFF
abundance: NA
d_gene: TRBD1
j_gene: TRBJ1-4
v_gene: TRBV7-6

CDR3nt: TGTGCCAGCAGTCAGGACTGGTCATCCCTTTACGAGCAGTACTTC
CDR3aa: CASSQDWSSLYEQYF
abundance: few
d_gene: NA
j_gene: TRBJ2-7
v_gene: TRBV2

CDR3nt: TGTGCCAGCAGTTATTCACAGGGGGGCTACGAGCAGTACTTC
CDR3aa: CASSYSQGGYEQYF
abundance: NA
d_gene: TRBD1
j_gene: TRBJ2-7
v_gene: TRBV27

CDR3nt: TGTGCCAGCAGTGTCCTAGCGGGGGGCTACAATGAGCAGTTCTTC
CDR3aa: CASSVLAGGYNEQFF
abundance: NA
d_gene: TRBD2
j_gene: TRBJ2-1
v_gene: TRBV6-4

CDR3nt: TGTGCCAGCAGCTTCCTCGGTAGCTCTGGAAACACCATATATTTT
CDR3aa: CASSFLGSSGNTIYF
abundance: NA
d_gene: NA
j_gene: TRBJ1-3
v_gene: TRBV7-8

CDR3nt: TGTGCCAGCGCCTTCGGTGGGAACACTGAAGCTTTCTTT
CDR3aa: CASAFGGNTEAFF
abundance: once
d_gene: NA
j_gene: TRBJ1-1
v_gene: TRBV18